This TCR beta chain was captured by sequencing in a study of cytomegalovirus exposure and HLA in healthy donors. The germline CDR1 and CDR2 sequences are SGHNT and YYREEE (reference sequence). The CDR3 is made up of 15 amino acids. Trimming at V came to 4 bases and at J to 8 bases, leaving 9 bases not matched to a gene. A multiplex PCR was run with 60 Vbeta primers and 13 Jbeta primers. Repertoires were generated with immunoSEQ multiplex PCR, while TCRdb's copy carries only in-frame clones and drops some. The data contain more than 95,000 clones, around 73% of them singletons. The source of this sequence is a man between 60 and 75 years old in good health and CMV-seropositive. The sequenced sample consisted of PBMCs. The chain links TRBV5-4 to TRBJ1-6, with 7 bases lining up with TRBD1. Here the CDR3 reads CASSVISTGDSPLHF. The CDR3 DNA sequence: TGTGCCAGCAGCGTTATTAGTACAGGGGATTCACCCCTCCACTTT.